This TCR beta chain comes out of a study of beta chain features in type 1 diabetes. The overall study: On cell yields, gender and age, patients and healthy donors were similar. Study results and caveats: TCRB CDR3s from Type 1 diabetes patients were moderately but significantly shorter in all four CD4+ subsets.

This clone was detected only a few times. Its specificity is unknown. As every portion of the isolated RNA was reverse transcribed, the sequencing read expressed TCRB transcripts. Regulatory, naive and central memory T cell samples averaged around 3.6 million reads. Sequenced by immunoSEQ multiplex PCR; TCRdb stores in-frame clones only, minus some. In the table there are 640,000 or so clones, around an eighth of which are singletons. With 5 bases clipped from V and 1 base from J, the junction kept 2 bases outside the gene matches. The CDR3 loop spans 14 amino acids. Germline V lookup: CDR1 MNHNS, CDR2 SASEGT.

The TCR was taken from a man aged 18 to 29 with type 1 diabetes. The chain employs TRBV6-1 and TRBJ1-1; 9 bases fit TRBD1. Sequencing was carried out using naive CD4+ T cells from blood. The CDR3 nucleotides are TGTGCCAGCAGTAGGGACAGGGCGAACACTGAAGCTTTCTTT. It is translated as CASSRDRANTEAFF.